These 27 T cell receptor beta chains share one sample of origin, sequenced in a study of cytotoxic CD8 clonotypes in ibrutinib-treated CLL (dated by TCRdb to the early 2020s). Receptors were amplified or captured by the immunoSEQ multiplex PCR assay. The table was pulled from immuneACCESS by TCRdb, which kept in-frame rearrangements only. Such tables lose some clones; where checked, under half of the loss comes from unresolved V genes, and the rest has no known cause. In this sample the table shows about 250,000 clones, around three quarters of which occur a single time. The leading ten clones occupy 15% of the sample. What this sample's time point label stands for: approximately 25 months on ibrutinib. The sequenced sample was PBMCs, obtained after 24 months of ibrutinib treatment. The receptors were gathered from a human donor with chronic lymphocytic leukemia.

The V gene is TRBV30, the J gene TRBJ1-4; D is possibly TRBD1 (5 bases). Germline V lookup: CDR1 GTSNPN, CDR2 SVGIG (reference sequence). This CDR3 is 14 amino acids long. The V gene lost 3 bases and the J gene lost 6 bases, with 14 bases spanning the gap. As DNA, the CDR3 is TGTGCCTGGAGAGGTCAGAGACAGCATGAAAAACTGTTTTTT. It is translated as CAWRGQRQHEKLFF.

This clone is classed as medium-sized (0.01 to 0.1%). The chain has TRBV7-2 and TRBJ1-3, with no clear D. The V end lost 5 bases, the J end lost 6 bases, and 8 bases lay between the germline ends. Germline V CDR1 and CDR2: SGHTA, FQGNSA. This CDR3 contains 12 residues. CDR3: CASSLSVNTIYF. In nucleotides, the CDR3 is TGTGCCAGCAGCCTTAGCGTAAACACCATATATTTT.

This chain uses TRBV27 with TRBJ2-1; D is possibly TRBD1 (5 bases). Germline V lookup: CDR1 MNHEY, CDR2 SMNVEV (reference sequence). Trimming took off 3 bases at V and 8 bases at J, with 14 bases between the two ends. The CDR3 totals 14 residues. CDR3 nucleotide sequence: TGTGCCAGCAGTTTGACTCGCCAGGGCCATGAGCAGTTCTTC. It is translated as CASSLTRQGHEQFF.

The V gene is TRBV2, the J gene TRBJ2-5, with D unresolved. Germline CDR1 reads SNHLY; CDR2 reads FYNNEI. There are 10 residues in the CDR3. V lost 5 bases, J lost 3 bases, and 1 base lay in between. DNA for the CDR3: TGTGCCAGCAGTAAAGAGACCCAGTACTTC. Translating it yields CASSKETQYF.

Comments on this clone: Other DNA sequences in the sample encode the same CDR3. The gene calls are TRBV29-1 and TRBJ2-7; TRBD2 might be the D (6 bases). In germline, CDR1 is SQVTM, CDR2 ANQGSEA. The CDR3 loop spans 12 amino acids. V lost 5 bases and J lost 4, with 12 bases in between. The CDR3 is CSVSGEAYEQYF. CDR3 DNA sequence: TGCAGCGTTTCGGGGGAAGCGTACGAGCAGTACTTC.

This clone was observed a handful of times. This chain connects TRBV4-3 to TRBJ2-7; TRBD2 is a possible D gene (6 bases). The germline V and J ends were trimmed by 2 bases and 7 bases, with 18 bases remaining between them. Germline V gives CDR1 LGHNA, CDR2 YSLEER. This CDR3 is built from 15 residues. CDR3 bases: TGCGCCAGCAGCCAACAATTAGCGGACCCCTGGGAGCAGTACTTC. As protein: CASSQQLADPWEQYF.

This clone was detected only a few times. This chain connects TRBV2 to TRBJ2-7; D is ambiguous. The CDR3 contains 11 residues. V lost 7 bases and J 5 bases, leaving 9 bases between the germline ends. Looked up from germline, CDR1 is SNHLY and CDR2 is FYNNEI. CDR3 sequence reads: CASTPMDEQYF. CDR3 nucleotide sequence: TGTGCCAGCACCCCCATGGACGAGCAGTACTTC.

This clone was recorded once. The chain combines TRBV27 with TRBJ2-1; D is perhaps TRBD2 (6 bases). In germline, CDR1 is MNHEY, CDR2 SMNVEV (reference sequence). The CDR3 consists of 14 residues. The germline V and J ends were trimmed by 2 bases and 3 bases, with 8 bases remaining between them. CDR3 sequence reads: CASSLGGNYNEQFF. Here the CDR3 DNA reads TGTGCCAGCAGTTTAGGCGGGAACTACAATGAGCAGTTCTTC.

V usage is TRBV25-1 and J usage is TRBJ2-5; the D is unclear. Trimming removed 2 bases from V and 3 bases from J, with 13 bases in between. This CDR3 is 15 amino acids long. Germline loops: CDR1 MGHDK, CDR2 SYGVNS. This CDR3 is CASSEGGRKKETQYF. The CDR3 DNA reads TGTGCCAGCAGTGAAGGCGGAAGAAAAAAAGAGACCCAGTACTTC. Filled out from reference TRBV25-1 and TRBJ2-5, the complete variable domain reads EADIYQTPRYLVIGTGKKITLECSQTMGHDKMYWYQQDPGMELHLIHYSYGVNSTEKGDLSSESTVSRIRTEHFPLTLESARPSHTSQYLCASSEGGRKKETQYFGPGTRLLVL.

DNA for the CDR3: TGTGCCAGCTCACGCCGGGACGGCCCCTACGAGCAGTACTTC. Protein product: CASSRRDGPYEQYF. This chain uses TRBV18 with TRBJ2-7; D possibly matches TRBD1 or TRBD2 (5 bases each). The CDR3 extends over 14 amino acids. CDR1 is KGHSH and CDR2 is LQKENI in the germline V gene. The V and J ends lost 4 bases and 2 bases respectively, with 12 bases between them.

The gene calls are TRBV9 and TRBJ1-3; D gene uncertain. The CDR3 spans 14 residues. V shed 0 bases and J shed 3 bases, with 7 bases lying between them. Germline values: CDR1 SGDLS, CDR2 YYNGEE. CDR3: CASSVGADGNTIYF. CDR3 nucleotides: TGTGCCAGCAGCGTAGGGGCCGATGGAAACACCATATATTTT.

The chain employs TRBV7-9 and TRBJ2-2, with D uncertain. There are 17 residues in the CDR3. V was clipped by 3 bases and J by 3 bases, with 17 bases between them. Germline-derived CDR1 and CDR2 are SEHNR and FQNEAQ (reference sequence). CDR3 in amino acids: CASSFADEAPYTGELFF. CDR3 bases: TGTGCCAGCAGCTTTGCCGACGAGGCACCCTACACCGGGGAGCTGTTTTTT.

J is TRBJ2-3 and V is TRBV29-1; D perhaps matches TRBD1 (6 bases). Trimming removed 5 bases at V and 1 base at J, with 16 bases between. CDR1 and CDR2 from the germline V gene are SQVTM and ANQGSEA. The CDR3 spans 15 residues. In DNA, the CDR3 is TGCAGCGTTTGGGGGCCGACTAAAGGCACAGATACGCAGTATTTT. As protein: CSVWGPTKGTDTQYF.

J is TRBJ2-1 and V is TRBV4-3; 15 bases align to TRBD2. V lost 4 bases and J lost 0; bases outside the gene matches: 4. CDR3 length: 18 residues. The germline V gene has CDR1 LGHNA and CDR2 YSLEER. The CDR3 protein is CASSPGLAGGSSYNEQFF. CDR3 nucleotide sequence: TGCGCCAGCAGCCCGGGACTAGCGGGAGGCAGCTCCTACAATGAGCAGTTCTTC.

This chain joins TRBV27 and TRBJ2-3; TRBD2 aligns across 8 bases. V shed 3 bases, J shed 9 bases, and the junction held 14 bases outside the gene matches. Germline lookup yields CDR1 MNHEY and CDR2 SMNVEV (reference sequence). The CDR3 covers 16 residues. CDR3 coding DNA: TGTGCCAGCAGTTTTTATGCAACGGGAGGGCCCTTCACGCAGTATTTT. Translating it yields CASSFYATGGPFTQYF.

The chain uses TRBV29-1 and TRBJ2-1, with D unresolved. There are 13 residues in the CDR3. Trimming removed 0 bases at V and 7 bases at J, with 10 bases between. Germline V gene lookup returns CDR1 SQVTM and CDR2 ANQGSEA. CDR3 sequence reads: CSVEEGIWNEQFF. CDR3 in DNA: TGCAGCGTTGAAGAGGGAATTTGGAATGAGCAGTTCTTC.

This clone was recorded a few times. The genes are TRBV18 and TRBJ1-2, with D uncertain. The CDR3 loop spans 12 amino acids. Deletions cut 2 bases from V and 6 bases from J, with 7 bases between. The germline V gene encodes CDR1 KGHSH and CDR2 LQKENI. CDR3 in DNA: TGTGCCAGCTCACCAACAGATGATGGCTACACCTTC. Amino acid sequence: CASSPTDDGYTF.

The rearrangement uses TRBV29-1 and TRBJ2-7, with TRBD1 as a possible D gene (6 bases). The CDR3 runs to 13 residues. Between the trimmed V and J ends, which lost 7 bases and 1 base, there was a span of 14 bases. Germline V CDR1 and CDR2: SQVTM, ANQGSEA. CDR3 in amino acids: CSGRDTKSYEQYF. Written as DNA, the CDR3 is TGCAGCGGCCGGGACACTAAATCCTACGAGCAGTACTTC.

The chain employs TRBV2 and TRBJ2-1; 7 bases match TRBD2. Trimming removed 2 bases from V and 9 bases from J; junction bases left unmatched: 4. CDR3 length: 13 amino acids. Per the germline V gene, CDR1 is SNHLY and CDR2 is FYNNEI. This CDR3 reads CASSESGVGEQFF. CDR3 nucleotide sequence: TGTGCCAGCAGTGAAAGCGGGGTTGGTGAGCAGTTCTTC.

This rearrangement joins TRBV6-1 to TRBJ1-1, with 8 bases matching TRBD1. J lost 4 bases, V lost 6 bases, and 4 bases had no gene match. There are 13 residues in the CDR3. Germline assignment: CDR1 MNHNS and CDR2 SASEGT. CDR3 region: CASSSGQVTEAFF. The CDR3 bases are TGTGCCAGCAGCTCGGGACAGGTCACTGAAGCTTTCTTT.

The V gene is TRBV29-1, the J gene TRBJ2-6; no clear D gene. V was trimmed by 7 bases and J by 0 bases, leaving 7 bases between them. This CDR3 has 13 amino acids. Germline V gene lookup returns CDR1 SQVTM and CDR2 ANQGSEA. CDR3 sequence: CSARNSGANVLTF. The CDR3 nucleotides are TGCAGCGCACGGAACTCTGGGGCCAACGTCCTGACTTTC.

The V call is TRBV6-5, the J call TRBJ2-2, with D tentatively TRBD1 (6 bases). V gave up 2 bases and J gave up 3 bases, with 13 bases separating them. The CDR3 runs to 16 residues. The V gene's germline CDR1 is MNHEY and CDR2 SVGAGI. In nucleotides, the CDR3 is TGTGCCAGCAGTTACCGAGGGGGAGAGTACACCGGGGAGCTGTTTTTT. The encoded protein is CASSYRGGEYTGELFF.

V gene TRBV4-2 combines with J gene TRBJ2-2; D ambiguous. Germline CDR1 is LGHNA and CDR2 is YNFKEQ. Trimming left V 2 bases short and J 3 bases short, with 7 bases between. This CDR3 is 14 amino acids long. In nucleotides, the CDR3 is TGTGCCAGCAGCCAATACCCGGACACCGGGGAGCTGTTTTTT. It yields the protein CASSQYPDTGELFF.

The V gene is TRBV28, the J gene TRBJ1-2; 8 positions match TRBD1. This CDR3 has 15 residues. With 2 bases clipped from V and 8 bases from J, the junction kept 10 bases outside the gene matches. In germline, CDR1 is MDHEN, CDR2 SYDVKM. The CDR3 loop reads CASSLTGTGGGGYTF. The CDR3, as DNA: TGTGCCAGCAGTTTAACCGGGACAGGCGGGGGAGGCTACACCTTC.

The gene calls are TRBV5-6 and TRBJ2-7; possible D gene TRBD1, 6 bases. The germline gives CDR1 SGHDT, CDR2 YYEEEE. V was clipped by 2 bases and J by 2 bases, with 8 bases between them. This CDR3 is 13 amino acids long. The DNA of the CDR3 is TGTGCCAGCAGCTTCGGACAGACCTACGAGCAGTACTTC. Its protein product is CASSFGQTYEQYF.

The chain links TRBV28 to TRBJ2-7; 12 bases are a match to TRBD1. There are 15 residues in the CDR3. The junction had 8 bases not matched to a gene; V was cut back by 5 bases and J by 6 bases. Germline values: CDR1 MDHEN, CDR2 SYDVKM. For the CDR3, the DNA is TGTGCCAGCAGTCCCATAGGGACAGGGGGCGGCGAGCAGTACTTC. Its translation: CASSPIGTGGGEQYF.

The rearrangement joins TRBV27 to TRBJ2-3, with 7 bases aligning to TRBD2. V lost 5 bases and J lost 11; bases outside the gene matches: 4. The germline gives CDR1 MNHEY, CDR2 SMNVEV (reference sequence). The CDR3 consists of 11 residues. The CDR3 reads CASSALAEQYF. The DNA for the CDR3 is TGTGCCAGCAGTGCGCTAGCGGAGCAGTATTTT.